The TCR beta chain described here comes from a study of T and B cells in COVID-19 patients. General study results and limits: Of 2,331 TCR clusters found only in the recovered cohort, a few dozen had low generation probability. In COVID-19 patients, T cell receptor beta variable and joining gene use was reportedly strongly skewed.

V lost 6 bases and J lost 1, with 12 bases in between. Germline lookup yields CDR1 SGHTA and CDR2 FQGNSA. CDR3 length: 15 amino acids. Concerning this clonotype: The antigen remains unidentified.

Each TRB amplification used roughly 240-550 ng of genomic DNA from blood. Multiplex PCR with BIOMED2 TRB-A/B primer pools amplified TRB rearrangements. TCRdb passed the multiplex PCR reads through MiXCR, listing each CDR3 protein once. The top ten hold 0.95% to 1.5% of the sample, which has roughly 15,000 distinct CDR3 sequences, roughly 29% seen once. Sequenced material: blood. This sequence was found in a human donor who had recovered from COVID-19. The gene calls are TRBV7-2 and TRBJ2-2; the D call may be TRBD1 or TRBD2 (5 bases each). CDR3 DNA: TGTGCCAGCAGTTGGAGGACACTGAACACCGGGGAGCTGTTTTTT. Protein sequence: CASSWRTLNTGELFF.